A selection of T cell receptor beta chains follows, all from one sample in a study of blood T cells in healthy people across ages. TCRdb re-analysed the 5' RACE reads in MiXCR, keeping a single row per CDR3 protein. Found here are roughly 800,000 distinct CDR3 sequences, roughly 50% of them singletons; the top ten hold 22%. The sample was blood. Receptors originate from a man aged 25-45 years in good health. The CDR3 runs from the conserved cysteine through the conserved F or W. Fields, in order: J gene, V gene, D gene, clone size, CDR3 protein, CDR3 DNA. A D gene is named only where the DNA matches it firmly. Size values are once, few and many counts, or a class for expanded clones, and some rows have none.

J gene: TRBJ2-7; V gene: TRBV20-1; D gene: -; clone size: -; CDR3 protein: CSARAIDRDFNEQYF; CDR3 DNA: TGCAGTGCTAGAGCTATCGACAGGGACTTCAATGAGCAGTACTTC
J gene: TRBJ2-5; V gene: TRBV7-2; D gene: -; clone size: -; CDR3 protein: CASSLWTGLLETQYF; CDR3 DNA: TGTGCCAGCAGCTTATGGACCGGCCTTTTAGAGACCCAGTACTTC
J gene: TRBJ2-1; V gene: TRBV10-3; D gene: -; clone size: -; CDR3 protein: CAISQQAPTHNEQFF; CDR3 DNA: TGTGCCATCAGTCAACAGGCTCCCACGCACAATGAGCAGTTCTTC
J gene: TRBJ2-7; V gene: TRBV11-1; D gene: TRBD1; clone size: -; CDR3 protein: CASSSSGTDSYEQYF; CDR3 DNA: TGTGCCAGCAGCTCATCCGGGACAGATTCCTACGAGCAGTACTTC
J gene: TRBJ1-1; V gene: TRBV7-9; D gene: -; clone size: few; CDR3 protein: CASSLGQNEAFF; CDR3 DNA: TGTGCCAGCAGCTTAGGGCAGAATGAAGCTTTCTTT
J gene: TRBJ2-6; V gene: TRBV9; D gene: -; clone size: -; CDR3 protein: CATSGGSSGANVLTF; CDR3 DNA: TGTGCCACCTCTGGCGGAAGCTCTGGGGCCAACGTCCTGACTTTC
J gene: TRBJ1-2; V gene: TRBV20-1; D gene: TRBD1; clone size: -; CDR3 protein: CRAGGGSYGYTF; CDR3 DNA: TGCAGGGCAGGGGGCGGAAGCTATGGCTACACCTTC
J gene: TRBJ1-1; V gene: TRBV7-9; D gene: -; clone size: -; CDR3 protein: CASSLLSSTEAFF; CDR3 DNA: TGTGCCAGCAGCTTACTCTCTTCCACTGAAGCTTTCTTT
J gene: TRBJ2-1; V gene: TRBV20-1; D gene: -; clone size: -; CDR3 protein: CSAGGHPRGVQFF; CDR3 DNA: TGCAGTGCCGGGGGGCACCCCCGGGGCGTGCAGTTCTTC
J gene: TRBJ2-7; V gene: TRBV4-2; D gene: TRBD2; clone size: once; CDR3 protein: CASSQGPERESNEQYF; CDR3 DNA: TGTGCCAGCAGCCAAGGGCCGGAGCGGGAGTCGAATGAGCAGTACTTC
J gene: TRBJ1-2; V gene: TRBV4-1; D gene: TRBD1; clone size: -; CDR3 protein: CASSQEGTVYGYTF; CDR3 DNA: TGCGCCAGCAGCCAAGAGGGGACAGTCTATGGCTACACCTTC
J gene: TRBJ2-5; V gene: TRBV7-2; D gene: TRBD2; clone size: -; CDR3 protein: CASSSNGGTSGGPKYF; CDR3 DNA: TGTGCCAGCAGCTCGAATGGGGGGACTAGCGGGGGCCCCAAGTACTTC
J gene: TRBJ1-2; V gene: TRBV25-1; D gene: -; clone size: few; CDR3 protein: CASSVGRNYGYTF; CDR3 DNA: TGTGCCAGCAGTGTGGGAAGAAACTATGGCTACACCTTC
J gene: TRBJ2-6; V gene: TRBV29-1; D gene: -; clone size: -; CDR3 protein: CSVEDGLISGANVLTF; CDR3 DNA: TGCAGCGTTGAAGATGGGCTGATATCTGGGGCCAACGTCCTGACTTTC
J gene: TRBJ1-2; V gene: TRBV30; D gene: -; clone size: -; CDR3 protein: CAWSARRELRGYTF; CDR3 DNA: TGTGCCTGGAGTGCCCGCAGGGAACTACGAGGCTACACCTTC
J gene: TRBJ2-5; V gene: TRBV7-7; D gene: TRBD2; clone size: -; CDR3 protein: CASSPSTPSGRGRKETQYF; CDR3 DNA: TGTGCTAGCAGCCCCAGTACCCCCAGCGGGAGAGGGAGGAAAGAGACCCAGTACTTC
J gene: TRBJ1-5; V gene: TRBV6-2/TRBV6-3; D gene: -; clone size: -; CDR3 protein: CASGSVEEGGDQPQHF; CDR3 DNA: TGTGCCAGCGGGTCGGTCGAGGAGGGTGGGGATCAGCCCCAGCATTTT
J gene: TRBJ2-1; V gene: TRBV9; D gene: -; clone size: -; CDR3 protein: CASSVAGSQQFF; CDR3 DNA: TGTGCCAGCAGCGTAGCCGGCTCCCAGCAGTTCTTC
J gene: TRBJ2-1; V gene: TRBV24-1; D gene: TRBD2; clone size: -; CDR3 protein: CATSGGSGKSYNEQFF; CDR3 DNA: TGTGCCACCAGTGGCGGAAGCGGGAAGTCCTACAATGAGCAGTTCTTC
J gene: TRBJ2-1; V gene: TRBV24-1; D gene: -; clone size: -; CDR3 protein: CATSDHPGTGSSYNEQFF; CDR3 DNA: TGTGCCACCAGTGACCATCCAGGAACAGGTAGCTCCTACAATGAGCAGTTCTTC
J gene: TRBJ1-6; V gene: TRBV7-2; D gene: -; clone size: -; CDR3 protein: CASSPPLGRGSPLHF; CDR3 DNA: TGTGCCAGCAGCCCCCCCCTCGGACGAGGATCACCCCTCCACTTT
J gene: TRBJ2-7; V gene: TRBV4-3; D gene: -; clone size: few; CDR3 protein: CASSRILGSPTYEQYF; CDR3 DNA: TGCGCCAGCAGCCGCATTCTTGGCTCGCCGACCTACGAGCAGTACTTC
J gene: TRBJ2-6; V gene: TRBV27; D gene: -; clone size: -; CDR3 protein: CASTLRGAFSGANVLTF; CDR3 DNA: TGTGCCAGCACCCTCCGGGGGGCGTTCTCTGGGGCCAACGTCCTGACTTTC
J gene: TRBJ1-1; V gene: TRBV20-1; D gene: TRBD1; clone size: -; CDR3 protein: CSARDNRGVSEAFF; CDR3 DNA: TGCAGTGCTAGAGATAACAGGGGGGTCTCTGAAGCTTTCTTT
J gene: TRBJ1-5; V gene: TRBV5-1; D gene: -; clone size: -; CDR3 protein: CASSLTEGNQPQHF; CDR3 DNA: TGCGCCAGCAGCTTGACCGAGGGCAATCAGCCCCAGCATTTT
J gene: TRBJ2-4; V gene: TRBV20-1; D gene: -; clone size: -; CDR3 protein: CSARGQELNIQYF; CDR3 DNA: TGCAGTGCTAGAGGGCAGGAGCTAAACATTCAGTACTTC
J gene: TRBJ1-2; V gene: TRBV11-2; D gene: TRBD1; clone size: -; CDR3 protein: CASSLGQGMRGYTF; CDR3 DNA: TGTGCCAGCAGCTTAGGACAGGGTATGCGAGGCTACACCTTC
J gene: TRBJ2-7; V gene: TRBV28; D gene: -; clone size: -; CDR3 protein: CASRVTGYSYEQYF; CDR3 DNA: TGTGCCAGCAGGGTGACTGGCTACTCCTACGAGCAGTACTTC
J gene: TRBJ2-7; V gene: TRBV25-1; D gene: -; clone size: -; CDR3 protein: CASSEDNEQYF; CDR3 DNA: TGTGCCAGCAGTGAGGACAACGAGCAGTACTTC
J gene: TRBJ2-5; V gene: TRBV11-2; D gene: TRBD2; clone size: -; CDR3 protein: CASRPLFAGEKETQYF; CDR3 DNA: TGTGCCAGCAGGCCCCTCTTTGCGGGGGAAAAAGAGACCCAGTACTTC
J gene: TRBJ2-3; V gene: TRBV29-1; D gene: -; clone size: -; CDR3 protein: CSIVSGTDTQYF; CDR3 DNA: TGCAGCATCGTCAGCGGCACAGATACGCAGTATTTT
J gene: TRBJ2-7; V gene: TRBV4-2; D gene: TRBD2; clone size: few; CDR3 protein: CASGKEGLAAGPVEQYF; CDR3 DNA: TGTGCCAGCGGGAAGGAGGGACTAGCGGCAGGACCTGTCGAGCAGTACTTC
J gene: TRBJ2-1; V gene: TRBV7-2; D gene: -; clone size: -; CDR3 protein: CASSLDSSYSEQFF; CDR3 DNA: TGTGCCAGCAGCCTGGACAGCTCCTACAGTGAACAGTTCTTC
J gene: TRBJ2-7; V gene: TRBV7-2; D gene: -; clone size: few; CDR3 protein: CASSPPSHEQYF; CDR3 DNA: TGTGCCAGCAGCCCACCCTCCCACGAGCAGTACTTC
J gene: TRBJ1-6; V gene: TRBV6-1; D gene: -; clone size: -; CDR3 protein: CASAGGTAYNSPLHF; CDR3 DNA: TGTGCCAGCGCAGGCGGGACGGCCTATAATTCACCCCTCCACTTT
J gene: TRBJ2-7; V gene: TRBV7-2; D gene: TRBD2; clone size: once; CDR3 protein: CASRPPGLAGHEQYF; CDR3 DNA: TGTGCCAGCAGGCCTCCGGGACTAGCGGGACACGAGCAGTACTTC
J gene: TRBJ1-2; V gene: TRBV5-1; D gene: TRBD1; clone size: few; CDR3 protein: CASSWGTGGSYGYTF; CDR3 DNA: TGCGCCAGCAGCTGGGGGACAGGGGGCTCCTATGGCTACACCTTC